Shown below are 24 T cell receptor beta chains from a single sample sequenced in a study of technical replicates of blood from several donors. Produced via immunoSEQ multiplex PCR; TCRdb's table is partial and in-frame only. The sample has 65,000 to 90,000 clones, about 91% seen once. The sequenced sample was T cells isolated from PBMCs. The receptor source for this set is a human donor in good health.

CDR3 coding DNA: TGTGCTAGTGGTTTTGGCAAAAAAGGGGAAATAAACACTGAAGCTTTCTTT. The encoded protein is CASGFGKKGEINTEAFF. The rearrangement uses TRBV12-5 and TRBJ1-1, with a tentative D call TRBD1 (5 bases). This CDR3 region has 17 residues. Trimming shortened V by 3 bases and J by 2 bases, and 19 bases separated the two germline ends. Germline V gene sequence: CDR1 LGHNT, CDR2 FRNRAP. The full variable domain, completed using reference TRBV12-5 and TRBJ1-1, is DARVTQTPRHKVTEMGQEVTMRCQPILGHNTVFWYRQTMMQGLELLAYFRNRAPLDDSGMPKDRFSAEMPDATLATLKIQPSEPRDSAVYFCASGFGKKGEINTEAFFGQGTRLTVV.

The genes are TRBV28 and TRBJ2-3; D is uncertain. The length of the CDR3 is 17 residues. Between the trimmed V and J ends, which lost 2 bases and 0 bases, there was a span of 15 bases. Germline values: CDR1 MDHEN, CDR2 SYDVKM. CDR3 amino acids: CASSLITPGSSTDTQYF. The CDR3 DNA reads as TGTGCCAGCAGTTTAATTACCCCCGGGTCTAGCACAGATACGCAGTATTTT.

The rearrangement links TRBV30 to TRBJ2-5; weak D call: TRBD2 (6 bases). The V end was cut by 0 bases, the J end by 4 bases, with 6 bases between. This CDR3 spans 12 amino acids. Germline CDR1 reads GTSNPN; CDR2 reads SVGIG (reference sequence). CDR3 in amino acids: CAWSVAGETQYF. The DNA of the CDR3 is TGTGCCTGGAGTGTAGCGGGAGAGACCCAGTACTTC. Supplemented by reference TRBV30 and TRBJ2-5, the full variable domain reads SQTIHQWPATLVQPVGSPLSLECTVEGTSNPNLYWYRQAAGRGLQLLFYSVGIGQISSEVPQNLSASRPQDRQFILSSKKLLLSDSGFYLCAWSVAGETQYFGPGTRLLVL.

The chain employs TRBV7-2 and TRBJ1-1, with TRBD1 matching over 7 bases. Germline V lookup: CDR1 SGHTA, CDR2 FQGNSA. After removal of 5 bases from V and 0 bases from J, the junction contained 3 bases not matched to a gene. The CDR3 length is 14 residues. In nucleotides, the CDR3 is TGTGCCAGCAGCGGCGGACAGGTGAACACTGAAGCTTTCTTT. Amino acids: CASSGGQVNTEAFF.

This rearrangement joins TRBV27 to TRBJ1-1; D unclear. The CDR3 covers 17 residues. Trimming removed 1 base from V and 1 base from J, with 16 bases in between. Germline V gives CDR1 MNHEY, CDR2 SMNVEV (reference sequence). Here the CDR3 reads CASSLFGPPLGNTEAFF. The DNA of the CDR3 is TGTGCCAGCAGTTTATTTGGTCCACCCCTCGGGAACACTGAAGCTTTCTTT.

The chain carries TRBV15 and TRBJ2-7; maybe TRBD2 (7 bases). CDR3 length: 14 residues. Germline assignment: CDR1 LNHNV and CDR2 YYDKDF (reference sequence). V shed 8 bases and J shed 3 bases, with 17 bases lying between them. The CDR3 bases are TGTGCCACCCGAGGGGGGGGCCAGGTCTACGAGCAGTACTTC. Translation: CATRGGGQVYEQYF.

The gene calls are TRBV19 and TRBJ2-7; tentatively, D is TRBD1 (5 bases). Trimming left V 2 bases short and J 2 bases short, with 10 bases between. Germline V CDR1 and CDR2: LNHDA, SQIVND (reference sequence). CDR3 length: 14 amino acids. The CDR3, as DNA: TGTGCCAGTAGTATACTCGGACATGCCTACGAGCAGTACTTC. This sequence encodes CASSILGHAYEQYF.

The rearrangement joins TRBV19 to TRBJ1-1, with D perhaps matching TRBD1 (6 bases). CDR3 length: 13 amino acids. Germline CDR1 reads LNHDA; CDR2 reads SQIVND (reference sequence). Trimming took 8 bases from V and 1 from J, leaving 11 bases between them. CDR3 sequence: CASSTGANTEAFF. In nucleotides, the CDR3 is TGTGCCAGTTCGACAGGTGCGAACACTGAAGCTTTCTTT.

The rearrangement uses TRBV28 and TRBJ1-1; possible D gene TRBD1, 5 bases. Germline assignment: CDR1 MDHEN and CDR2 SYDVKM. Between the trimmed V and J ends, which lost 8 bases and 1 base, there was a span of 17 bases. This CDR3 is built from 15 residues. The CDR3 DNA sequence: TGTGCCAGCGGCTACATCAGGGTATCGAACACTGAAGCTTTCTTT. This translates into CASGYIRVSNTEAFF.

J is TRBJ2-7 and V is TRBV7-6, with TRBD1 matching 9 bases. This CDR3 has 15 amino acids. Germline CDR1 and CDR2: SGHVS and FNYEAQ. V dropped 5 bases and J dropped 3; count of bases not matched to a gene: 8. This CDR3 reads CASSPSGTGYYEQYF. The CDR3 nucleotides are TGTGCCAGCAGCCCCTCCGGGACAGGGTACTACGAGCAGTACTTC.

The chain couples TRBV11-2 to TRBJ1-2, with 8 nucleotides matching TRBD1. The germline gives CDR1 SGHAT, CDR2 FQNNGV. The CDR3 runs 13 residues. V gave up 5 bases and J gave up 8 bases; unmatched junction bases: 7. The CDR3 nucleotides read TGTGCCAGCAGCCCGACAGGGGCCGGAGGCTACACCTTC. Translating it yields CASSPTGAGGYTF.

The chain links TRBV7-9 to TRBJ1-6; 7 bases fit TRBD1. CDR3 length: 16 amino acids. V lost 6 bases and J lost 9; bases outside the gene matches: 14. Germline CDR1 is SEHNR and CDR2 is FQNEAQ (reference sequence). Here the CDR3 DNA reads TGTGCCAGCAGTCCCCCTAGGGACAGTCTTGGTTCACCCCTCCACTTT. As protein: CASSPPRDSLGSPLHF.

The chain combines TRBV7-9 with TRBJ2-7; possible D gene TRBD1, 6 bases. This CDR3 has 14 residues. Germline V gene sequence: CDR1 SEHNR, CDR2 FQNEAQ (reference sequence). Trimming removed 4 bases at V and 5 bases at J, with 15 bases between. DNA of the CDR3: TGTGCCAGCAGCTCAGGGGCCCACAGGAACGAGCAGTACTTC. It encodes CASSSGAHRNEQYF.

The chain has TRBV5-1 and TRBJ2-1, with TRBD1 matching 7 bases. The CDR3 runs to 14 residues. Germline assignment: CDR1 SGHRS and CDR2 YFSETQ. V shed 5 bases, J shed 7 bases, and the junction held 9 bases outside the gene matches. The CDR3 nucleotides read TGCGCCAGCAGTTTGAGACAGGGACGGAATGAGCAGTTCTTC. This sequence encodes CASSLRQGRNEQFF. Full variable domain (outside the CDR3, taken from reference TRBV5-1 and TRBJ2-1): KAGVTQTPRYLIKTRGQQVTLSCSPISGHRSVSWYQQTPGQGLQFLFEYFSETQRNKGNFPGRFSGRQFSNSRSEMNVSTLELGDSALYLCASSLRQGRNEQFFGPGTRLTVL.

The genes are TRBV4-1 and TRBJ2-7; 7 positions match TRBD1. V lost 1 base, J lost 4 bases, and 7 bases stayed unmatched. The CDR3 has 15 residues. Germline V gives CDR1 MGHRA, CDR2 YSYEKL. CDR3 in DNA: TGCGCCAGCAGCCAAGGAGGGACAGTACCATACGAGCAGTACTTC. This encodes CASSQGGTVPYEQYF.

The chain has TRBV11-3 and TRBJ1-1; unclear D gene. The V end lost 2 bases, the J end lost 0 bases, and 7 bases lay between the germline ends. The CDR3 loop spans 14 amino acids. In germline, CDR1 is SGHNT, CDR2 YENEEA. CDR3 in amino acids: CASSLNSMNTEAFF. The CDR3 coding sequence is TGTGCCAGCAGCTTAAATTCAATGAACACTGAAGCTTTCTTT.

The chain uses TRBV18 and TRBJ2-3, with D possibly TRBD1 on 5 matching bases. V gave up 6 bases and J gave up 4 bases, with 11 bases separating them. CDR1 KGHSH and CDR2 LQKENI come from the germline V gene. There are 13 residues in the CDR3. As DNA, the CDR3 is TGTGCCAGCTCGTCCAGGGTTCCAGATACGCAGTATTTT. This sequence encodes CASSSRVPDTQYF.

This chain links TRBV4-1 with TRBJ1-2, with TRBD1 matching over 7 bases. The germline CDR1 and CDR2 sequences are MGHRA and YSYEKL. V lost 1 base and J lost 9; bases outside the gene matches: 11. CDR3 size: 15 residues. CDR3 nucleotide sequence: TGCGCCAGCAGCCAAGGGCCCGGGACAGAAGAGAGCTACACCTTC. Amino acids: CASSQGPGTEESYTF.

The chain links TRBV5-1 to TRBJ2-1; 11 bases map to TRBD2. This CDR3 is built from 16 residues. V gave up 0 bases and J gave up 7 bases; unmatched junction bases: 6. Looked up from germline, CDR1 is SGHRS and CDR2 is YFSETQ. DNA of the CDR3: TGCGCCAGCAGCTTGGGACTAGCGGGGTATAGTAATGAGCAGTTCTTC. This translates into CASSLGLAGYSNEQFF. Combining the CDR3 with reference TRBV5-1 and TRBJ2-1 gives the whole variable domain KAGVTQTPRYLIKTRGQQVTLSCSPISGHRSVSWYQQTPGQGLQFLFEYFSETQRNKGNFPGRFSGRQFSNSRSEMNVSTLELGDSALYLCASSLGLAGYSNEQFFGPGTRLTVL.

This CDR3 reads CASSRGLDYEQYF. As DNA, the CDR3 is TGTGCCAGCAGCCGGGGTCTTGACTACGAGCAGTACTTC. The chain has TRBV6-5 and TRBJ2-7; maybe TRBD2 (5 bases). The CDR3 runs 13 residues. Germline assignment: CDR1 MNHEY and CDR2 SVGAGI. Trimming left V 6 bases short and J 3 bases short, with 12 bases between.

The genes are TRBV19 and TRBJ2-1; tentative D call: TRBD1 (5 bases). Germline V CDR1 and CDR2: LNHDA, SQIVND (reference sequence). This CDR3 spans 15 amino acids. Trimming removed 2 bases at V and 3 bases at J, with 11 bases between. The CDR3 nucleotides read TGTGCCAGTAGTATATCACCCACAGGCTACAATGAGCAGTTCTTC. Its translation: CASSISPTGYNEQFF.

The chain combines TRBV4-2 with TRBJ2-3; 13 bases line up with TRBD2. The CDR3 contains 17 residues. In germline, CDR1 is LGHNA, CDR2 YNFKEQ. With 1 base clipped from V and 13 bases from J, the junction kept 14 bases outside the gene matches. This chain's CDR3 is CASSQVGTSGISTVEYF. The CDR3 region has the DNA TGTGCCAGCAGCCAAGTAGGGACTAGCGGGATTAGTACTGTGGAGTATTTT.

This chain connects TRBV7-9 to TRBJ2-1, with unresolved D. Trimming stripped 5 bases from V and 8 bases from J, with 13 bases between. The length of the CDR3 is 13 residues. Germline V gives CDR1 SEHNR, CDR2 FQNEAQ (reference sequence). The CDR3, as DNA: TGTGCCAGCAGCCCACCAGGCCCCTATGAGCAGTTCTTC. Its protein is CASSPPGPYEQFF. The full variable domain, its missing parts supplied by reference TRBV7-9 and TRBJ2-1, is DTGVSQNPRHKITKRGQNVTFRCDPISEHNRLYWYRQTLGQGPEFLTYFQNEAQLEKSRLLSDRFSAERPKGSFSTLEIQRTEQGDSAMYLCASSPPGPYEQFFGPGTRLTVL.

V and J are TRBV5-1 and TRBJ1-3; D is undetermined. The CDR3 length is 15 residues. Germline assignment: CDR1 SGHRS and CDR2 YFSETQ. V was cut by 0 bases and J by 2 bases, with 9 bases left in between. The CDR3 spells CASSLAGLTGNTIYF. The CDR3 region has the DNA TGCGCCAGCAGCTTGGCGGGTTTAACTGGAAACACCATATATTTT. The full variable domain, its missing parts supplied by reference TRBV5-1 and TRBJ1-3, is KAGVTQTPRYLIKTRGQQVTLSCSPISGHRSVSWYQQTPGQGLQFLFEYFSETQRNKGNFPGRFSGRQFSNSRSEMNVSTLELGDSALYLCASSLAGLTGNTIYFGEGSWLTVV.